The 14 T cell receptor beta chains in this list originate from one sample, sequenced in a study of T cells expressing NK-cell markers. No DNA is given; TCRdb re-called the 5' RACE reads and lists each CDR3 protein once. The data include some 450,000 distinct CDR3 sequences; the top ten clones carry 7.3%. Specimen: blood T cells: a sorted CD56 or NKG2C T cell subset, CD4+ or CD8+ T cells, or bulk PBMC T cells (not recorded which). These receptors were collected from a woman between 18 and 75 years old in good health.

The V call is TRBV27, the J call TRBJ1-2; TCRdb reports TRBD1, a call that lacks DNA to check it against. The CDR3 has 12 amino acids. From germline, CDR1 is MNHEY and CDR2 SMNVEV (reference sequence). The CDR3: CASRDNYYGYTF.

The CDR3 region is CASSPGGVSYEQYF. The chain links TRBV5-6 to TRBJ2-7; TCRdb returns TRBD1, unconfirmable since there is no DNA. CDR3 length: 14 amino acids. The germline CDR1 and CDR2 sequences are SGHDT and YYEEEE.

V gene TRBV6-1 combines with J gene TRBJ1-5. The germline V gene has CDR1 MNHNS and CDR2 SASEGT. The CDR3 is 14 amino acids. CDR3 protein: CASSQRRNNQPQHF.

The CDR3 reads CASSPVFITVTPGEQYF. This chain links TRBV18 with TRBJ2-7; the D call of TRBD1 rests on TCRdb alone, since no DNA is present to check it. Germline V gives CDR1 KGHSH, CDR2 LQKENI. This CDR3 is 17 amino acids long.

The chain couples TRBV27 to TRBJ2-1. The germline V gene has CDR1 MNHEY and CDR2 SMNVEV (reference sequence). CDR3 size: 15 residues. CDR3 loop: CASSSQRIIYNEQFF.

The chain combines TRBV2 with TRBJ2-5; TCRdb picks TRBD1, but there is no DNA to check that call. The CDR3 runs 15 residues. Germline V gene sequence: CDR1 SNHLY, CDR2 FYNNEI. The CDR3 sequence: CASSPGDRAEETQYF.

This rearrangement joins TRBV30 to TRBJ1-1. Germline V gives CDR1 GTSNPN, CDR2 SVGIG (reference sequence). The CDR3 runs 11 residues. The CDR3 protein is CAWSYNTEAFF.

This chain links TRBV7-3 with TRBJ2-1. The CDR3 has 17 amino acids. The germline V gene encodes CDR1 SGHTA and CDR2 FQGTGA. The chain's CDR3 is CASSLKLAASSYNEQFF.

The chain joins TRBV5-1 to TRBJ2-1; TCRdb names TRBD2, which stays unverified in the absence of DNA. Germline CDR1 SGHRS, CDR2 YFSETQ. The CDR3 loop spans 17 amino acids. The CDR3 reads CASSPGTSGGLGNEQFF.

The chain carries TRBV7-6 and TRBJ1-6; TCRdb gives TRBD1 as the D gene, but with no DNA this cannot be confirmed. The CDR3 consists of 12 residues. CDR1 SGHVS and CDR2 FNYEAQ come from the germline V gene. CDR3 residues: CASGPGLSPLHF.

The V gene is TRBV14, the J gene TRBJ1-2. CDR3 length: 13 amino acids. CDR1 and CDR2 (germline): SGHDN, FVKESK. The CDR3 here is CASSPDATYGYTF.

This chain joins TRBV20-1 and TRBJ2-7; TCRdb proposes TRBD1, but this gene call is untestable without DNA. CDR1 and CDR2 (germline): DFQATT, SNEGSKA (reference sequence). CDR3 size: 14 residues. The chain's CDR3 is CSAREGTGTYEQYF.

The chain couples TRBV25-1 to TRBJ2-1. This CDR3 region has 14 residues. The V gene's germline CDR1 is MGHDK and CDR2 SYGVNS. The CDR3 loop is CASSFSGTYNEQFF. Combining the CDR3 with reference TRBV25-1 and TRBJ2-1 gives the whole variable domain EADIYQTPRYLVIGTGKKITLECSQTMGHDKMYWYQQDPGMELHLIHYSYGVNSTEKGDLSSESTVSRIRTEHFPLTLESARPSHTSQYLCASSFSGTYNEQFFGPGTRLTVL.

This sequence joins TRBV11-1 and TRBJ2-5; TCRdb outputs TRBD2, but without DNA this stays unchecked. Germline CDR1 reads SGHAT; CDR2 reads FQDESV (reference sequence). The CDR3 is made up of 15 amino acids. The CDR3 is CASSGPGLASETQYF. Combining the CDR3 with reference TRBV11-1 and TRBJ2-5 gives the whole variable domain EAEVAQSPRYKITEKSQAVAFWCDPISGHATLYWYRQILGQGPELLVQFQDESVVDDSQLPKDRFSAERLKGVDSTLKIQPAELGDSAMYLCASSGPGLASETQYFGPGTRLLVL.